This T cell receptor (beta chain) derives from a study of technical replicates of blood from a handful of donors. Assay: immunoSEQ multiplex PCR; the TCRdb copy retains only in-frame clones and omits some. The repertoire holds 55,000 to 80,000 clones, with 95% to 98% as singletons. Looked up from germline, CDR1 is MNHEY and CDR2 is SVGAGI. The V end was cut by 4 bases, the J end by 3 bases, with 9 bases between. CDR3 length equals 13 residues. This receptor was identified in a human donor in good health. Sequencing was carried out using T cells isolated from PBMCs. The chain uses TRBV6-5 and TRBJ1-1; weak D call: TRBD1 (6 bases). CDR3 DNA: TGTGCCAGCAGTTTGAACAGGGACACTGAAGCTTTCTTT. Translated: CASSLNRDTEAFF.